These 10 T cell receptor beta chains share one sample of origin, sequenced in a study of blood T cells in healthy people across ages. A sample-barcoded 5' primer and a J-beta primer mix were used in a second PCR of roughly 6 to 11 cycles. TCRdb reprocessed the 5' RACE reads via MiXCR and lists one record per CDR3 protein. This sample has over 750,000 distinct CDR3 sequences, with more than 20% found just once. The same sample was also used in a study of T cells of mothers and their children.

The sample taken for sequencing was blood. The receptors were sampled from a boy between 5 and 17 years old in good health.

The chain is built from TRBV7-6 and TRBJ2-1, with D perhaps matching TRBD2 (5 bases). Trimming took 1 base from V and 8 from J, leaving 24 bases between them. Germline values: CDR1 SGHVS, CDR2 FNYEAQ. CDR3 length: 18 amino acids. The CDR3 coding sequence is TGTGCCAGCAGCTTAGTTCCGGTTTACGGATCCTTCGGGGATGAGCAGTTCTTC. It specifies CASSLVPVYGSFGDEQFF.

This clonotype was observed a handful of times. The chain has TRBV7-2 and TRBJ2-7, with a weak D call TRBD2 (6 bases). The CDR3 is 16 amino acids. V was trimmed by 0 bases and J by 0 bases, leaving 12 bases between them. From germline, CDR1 is SGHTA and CDR2 FQGNSA. DNA for the CDR3: TGTGCCAGCAGCTTAGCCCCCCGCGGGGTCTCCTACGAGCAGTACTTC. It translates to CASSLAPRGVSYEQYF.

The table lists this clonotype with a few counts. V usage is TRBV4-2 and J usage is TRBJ2-5; D perhaps matches TRBD2 (6 bases). Germline V gene data show CDR1 as LGHNA and CDR2 as YNFKEQ. The CDR3 extends over 17 amino acids. The V end lost 1 base, the J end lost 2 bases, and 17 bases lay between the germline ends. The chain's CDR3 is CASSQGSTSSTQETQYF. CDR3 nucleotide sequence: TGTGCCAGCAGCCAAGGGAGTACTAGCTCCACTCAAGAGACCCAGTACTTC.

The rearrangement links TRBV6-2 or TRBV6-3 to TRBJ2-1; D is unresolved. Between the trimmed V and J ends, which lost 6 bases and 0 bases, there was a span of 15 bases. Per the germline V gene, CDR1 is MNHEY and CDR2 is SVGEGT. The CDR3 is 16 amino acids. CDR3 DNA: TGTGCCAGCAGGCCTTTCACTGGGTACTCCTACAATGAGCAGTTCTTC. This codes for CASRPFTGYSYNEQFF.

The genes are TRBV2 and TRBJ1-2; TRBD1 matches at 7 bases. V shed 6 bases, J shed 1 base, and the junction held 8 bases outside the gene matches. The CDR3 spans 15 residues. Germline lookup yields CDR1 SNHLY and CDR2 FYNNEI. CDR3 sequence reads: CASRPPDRNNYGYTF. Here the CDR3 DNA reads TGTGCCAGCAGACCTCCGGACAGGAATAACTATGGCTACACCTTC.

This clonotype was recorded a few times. The CDR3 loop is CSVRLAGSLGSTDTQYF. Here the CDR3 DNA reads TGCAGCGTTCGACTAGCGGGATCCCTAGGTAGCACAGATACGCAGTATTTT. The chain recombines TRBV29-1 with TRBJ2-3; 11 nucleotides match TRBD2. CDR3 length: 17 residues. After removal of 5 bases from V and 0 bases from J, the junction contained 10 bases not matched to a gene. Germline V lookup: CDR1 SQVTM, CDR2 ANQGSEA.

In its sample, this clonotype was seen a few times. The junction departs from germline at one end; a sequencing error may be responsible. This chain uses TRBV29-1 with TRBJ1-1; the D gene is possibly TRBD1 (6 bases). The CDR3 runs 14 residues. Germline lookup yields CDR1 SQVTM and CDR2 ANQGSEA. The CDR3 nucleotides are TGCAGCGGTGAAGGCGGCAGGGGGAACACTGAAGCTTTCTTT. Residues: CSGEGGRGNTEAFF.

The V call is TRBV30, the J call TRBJ2-3; D tentatively fits TRBD1 or TRBD2 (5 bases each). This CDR3 region has 14 residues. The germline V and J ends were trimmed by 0 bases and 1 base, with 8 bases remaining between them. Germline CDR1 is GTSNPN and CDR2 is SVGIG (reference sequence). The CDR3 loop reads CAWSVGVGTDTQYF. In DNA, the CDR3 is TGTGCCTGGAGTGTGGGGGTGGGCACAGATACGCAGTATTTT.

This clonotype came up a few times. V is TRBV6-2 or TRBV6-3 and J is TRBJ2-1, with 8 bases that match TRBD2. Germline trimming cut 6 bases from V and 2 bases from J; bases unmatched to any gene: 3. Per the germline V gene, CDR1 is MNHEY and CDR2 is SVGEGT. The CDR3 has 14 amino acids. Here the CDR3 DNA reads TGTGCCAGCAGAAACGGGGGGGCCTACAATGAGCAGTTCTTC. It encodes CASRNGGAYNEQFF.

This chain connects TRBV12-3 or TRBV12-4 to TRBJ2-3, with D unresolved. Trimming left V 3 bases short and J 0 bases short, with 10 bases between. The CDR3 runs to 15 residues. The CDR3 DNA sequence: TGTGCCAGCAGTTTCTTATCTGCGAGCACAGATACGCAGTATTTT. This translates into CASSFLSASTDTQYF.